Here is one TCR beta chain with its context. CDR1 is LGHNA, CDR2 YNFKEQ, per germline. Trimming cost V 5 bases and J 1 base; bases outside gene matches: 8. This CDR3 has 16 amino acids. The data derive from a study of radiotherapy plus CTLA-4 blockade in lung cancer. The wider study: Of the patients, about 20% showed objective responses and approximately 34% attained disease control.

Here immunoSEQ multiplex PCR was the method, and the copy in TCRdb shows in-frame clones only, minus some. The sample contains roughly 45,000 clones, roughly 63% of which appear only once. J is TRBJ2-3 and V is TRBV4-2; 8 bases agree with TRBD2. The input for sequencing was peripheral blood, taken from a patient treated with radiotherapy plus ipilimumab. The sequence came from a human donor with non-small cell lung cancer who had a partial response to radiotherapy plus ipilimumab. The CDR3 DNA follows: TGTGCCAGCAGCTTAGAATGGCGGGGGGGCACAGATACGCAGTATTTT. It yields the protein CASSLEWRGGTDTQYF.